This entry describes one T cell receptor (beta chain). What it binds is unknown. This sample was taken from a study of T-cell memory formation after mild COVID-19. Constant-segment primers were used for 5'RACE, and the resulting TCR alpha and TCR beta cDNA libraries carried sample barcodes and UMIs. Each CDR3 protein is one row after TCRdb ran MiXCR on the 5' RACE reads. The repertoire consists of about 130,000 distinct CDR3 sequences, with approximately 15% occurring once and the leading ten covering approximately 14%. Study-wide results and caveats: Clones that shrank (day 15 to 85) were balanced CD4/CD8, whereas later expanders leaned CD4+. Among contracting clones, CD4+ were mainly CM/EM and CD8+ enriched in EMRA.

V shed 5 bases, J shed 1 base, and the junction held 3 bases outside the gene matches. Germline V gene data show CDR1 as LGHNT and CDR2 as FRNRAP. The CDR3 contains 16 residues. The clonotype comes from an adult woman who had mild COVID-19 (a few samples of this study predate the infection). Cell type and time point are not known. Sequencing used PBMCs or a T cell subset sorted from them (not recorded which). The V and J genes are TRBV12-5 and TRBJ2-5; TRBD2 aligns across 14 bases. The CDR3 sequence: CASGPGLAGVQETQYF. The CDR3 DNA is TGTGCTAGTGGTCCGGGACTAGCGGGGGTCCAAGAGACCCAGTACTTC.